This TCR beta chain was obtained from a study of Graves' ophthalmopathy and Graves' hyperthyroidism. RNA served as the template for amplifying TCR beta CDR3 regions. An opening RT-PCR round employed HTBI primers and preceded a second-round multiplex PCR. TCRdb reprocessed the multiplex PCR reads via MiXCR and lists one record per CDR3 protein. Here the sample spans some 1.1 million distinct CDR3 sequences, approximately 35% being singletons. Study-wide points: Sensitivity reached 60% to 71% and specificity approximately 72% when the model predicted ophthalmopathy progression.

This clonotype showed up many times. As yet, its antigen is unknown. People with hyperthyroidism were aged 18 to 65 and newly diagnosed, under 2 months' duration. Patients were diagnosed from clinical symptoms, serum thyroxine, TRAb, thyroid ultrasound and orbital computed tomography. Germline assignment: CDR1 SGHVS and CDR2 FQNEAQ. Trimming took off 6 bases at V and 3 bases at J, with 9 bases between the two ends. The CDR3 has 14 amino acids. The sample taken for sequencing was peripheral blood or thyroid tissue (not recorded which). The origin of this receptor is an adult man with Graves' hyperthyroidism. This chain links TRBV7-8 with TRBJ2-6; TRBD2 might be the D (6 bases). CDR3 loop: CASRGTFGANVLTF. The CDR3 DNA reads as TGTGCCAGCAGGGGGACTTTTGGGGCCAACGTCCTGACTTTC.